These 8 T cell receptor beta chains were all obtained from the same sample, sequenced in a study of shared clonotypes between healthy human individuals. The data were produced by immunoSEQ multiplex PCR, yet TCRdb's version contains in-frame clones alone and is incomplete. This table holds over a million clones, 75% to 80% found once. Sequences were obtained from memory CD4+ T cells from PBMCs. Regarding subset: CD45RA-negative fraction. The receptors here all came from a man between 18 and 35 years old in good health. Some clones in this sample may be carry-over from other donors' samples.

The V gene is TRBV14, the J gene TRBJ2-7; D gene unclear. Trimming shortened V by 6 bases and J by 2 bases, and 14 bases separated the two germline ends. This CDR3 region has 14 residues. Germline V lookup: CDR1 SGHDN, CDR2 FVKESK. The CDR3 spells CASSLVGRAYEQYF. Here the CDR3 DNA reads TGTGCCAGCAGTTTAGTCGGCAGAGCCTACGAGCAGTACTTC.

V and J are TRBV9 and TRBJ1-6, with 7 bases identical to TRBD1. Germline V lookup: CDR1 SGDLS, CDR2 YYNGEE. The CDR3 covers 14 residues. Trimming took 4 bases from V and 7 from J; bases not matched to a gene: 5. DNA of the CDR3: TGTGCCAGCAGCCCCCGACAGGGAAATTCACCCCTCCACTTT. It encodes CASSPRQGNSPLHF.

The V and J genes are TRBV5-1 and TRBJ1-2, with D possibly matching TRBD1 (6 bases). The CDR3 runs 15 residues. V was cut by 0 bases and J by 5 bases, with 14 bases left in between. Germline V gene lookup returns CDR1 SGHRS and CDR2 YFSETQ. The CDR3 nucleotides read TGCGCCAGCAGCTTGGCCCTTGGGGGCGCTTATGGCTACACCTTC. This sequence encodes CASSLALGGAYGYTF.

Only one count was recorded for this clone. The rearrangement joins TRBV6-6 to TRBJ1-2, with 9 bases that match TRBD1. The germline CDR1 and CDR2 sequences are MNHNY and SVGAGI (reference sequence). CDR3 length: 14 amino acids. The V and J ends lost 7 bases and 4 bases, in that order; junction bases with no gene match: 7. CDR3 nucleotide sequence: TGTGCCAGCACAGCGGGACAGGGTGGCTATGGCTACACCTTC. Amino acids: CASTAGQGGYGYTF.

Turning to this clone: A far larger clone is one nucleotide away, so this likely arose from a read error. The chain is built from TRBV29-1 and TRBJ1-1; D is undetermined. The germline V gene encodes CDR1 SQVTM and CDR2 ANQGSEA. The CDR3 totals 14 residues. CDR3 loop: CGVVLTRGGIEAFF. CDR3 coding DNA: TGCGGCGTTGTCCTAACCCGGGGTGGGATTGAAGCTTTCTTT.

Comments on this clone: A read error is possible here, since a much larger clone lies one base away. Other DNA sequences in the sample encode the same CDR3. The chain carries TRBV9 and TRBJ2-2, with TRBD2 matching over 10 bases. From germline, CDR1 is SGDLS and CDR2 YYNGEE. The V and J ends lost 4 bases and 4 bases, in that order; junction bases with no gene match: 4. This CDR3 is 15 amino acids long. The CDR3, as DNA: TGTGCCAGCAGCCCACGGACTAGCGGCACCGGGGAGCTGTTTTTT. Protein product: CASSPRTSGTGELFF. The full variable domain, with the rest looked up from reference TRBV9 and TRBJ2-2, is DSGVTQTPKHLITATGQRVTLRCSPRSGDLSVYWYQQSLDQGLQFLIQYYNGEERAKGNILERFSAQQFPDLHSELNLSSLELGDSALYFCASSPRTSGTGELFFGEGSRLTVL.

This chain joins TRBV28 and TRBJ1-2; maybe TRBD1 (6 bases). Germline V lookup: CDR1 MDHEN, CDR2 SYDVKM. V lost 2 bases and J lost 8, with 18 bases in between. The CDR3 has 15 residues. DNA of the CDR3: TGTGCCAGCAGTTTACAGGACCTAGGGGGTAGCGGCTACACCTTC. Its protein product is CASSLQDLGGSGYTF.

V usage is TRBV9 and J usage is TRBJ1-6; D is perhaps TRBD1 (6 bases). This CDR3 contains 13 residues. Between the trimmed V and J ends, which lost 1 base and 9 bases, there was a span of 8 bases. The germline CDR1 and CDR2 sequences are SGDLS and YYNGEE. CDR3 sequence: CASSVSRGSPLHF. The CDR3 region has the DNA TGTGCCAGCAGCGTAAGCAGGGGTTCACCCCTCCACTTT.